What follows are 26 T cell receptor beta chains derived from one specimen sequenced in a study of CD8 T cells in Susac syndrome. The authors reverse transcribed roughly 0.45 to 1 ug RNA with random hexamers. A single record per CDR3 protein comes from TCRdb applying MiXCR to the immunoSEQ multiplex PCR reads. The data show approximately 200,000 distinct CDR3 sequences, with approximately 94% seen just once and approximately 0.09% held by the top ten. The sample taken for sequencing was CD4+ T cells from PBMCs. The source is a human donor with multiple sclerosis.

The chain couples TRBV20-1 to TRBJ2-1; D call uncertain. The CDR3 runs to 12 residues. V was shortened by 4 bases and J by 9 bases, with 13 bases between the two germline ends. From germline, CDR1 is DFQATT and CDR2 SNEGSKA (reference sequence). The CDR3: CSATRPAGEQFF. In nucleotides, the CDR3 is TGCAGTGCTACTCGACCCGCAGGTGAGCAGTTCTTC.

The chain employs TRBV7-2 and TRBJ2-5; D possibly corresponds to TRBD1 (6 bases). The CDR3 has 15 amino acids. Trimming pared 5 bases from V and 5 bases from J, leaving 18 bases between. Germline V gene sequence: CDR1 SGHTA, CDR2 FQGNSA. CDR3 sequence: CASSPGDAGRETQYF. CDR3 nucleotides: TGTGCCAGCAGCCCAGGGGACGCAGGCCGGGAGACCCAGTACTTC.

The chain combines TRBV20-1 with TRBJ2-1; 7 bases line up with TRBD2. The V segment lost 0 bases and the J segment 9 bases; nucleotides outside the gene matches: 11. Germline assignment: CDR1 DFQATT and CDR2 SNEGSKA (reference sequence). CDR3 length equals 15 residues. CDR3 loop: CSARDLGTKYLEQFF. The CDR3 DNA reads TGCAGTGCTAGAGATCTGGGGACTAAGTATCTTGAGCAGTTCTTC.

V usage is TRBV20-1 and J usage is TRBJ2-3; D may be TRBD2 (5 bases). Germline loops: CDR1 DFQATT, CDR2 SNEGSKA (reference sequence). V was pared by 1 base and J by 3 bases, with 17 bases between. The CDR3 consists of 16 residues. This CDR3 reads CSARVEGNLRTDTQYF. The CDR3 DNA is TGCAGTGCTAGAGTCGAGGGAAACCTTAGGACAGATACGCAGTATTTT.

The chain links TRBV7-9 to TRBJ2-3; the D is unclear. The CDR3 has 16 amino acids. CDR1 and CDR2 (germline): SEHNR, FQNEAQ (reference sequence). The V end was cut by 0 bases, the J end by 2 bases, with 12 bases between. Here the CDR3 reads CASSLALASNTDTQYF. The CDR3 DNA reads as TGTGCCAGCAGCTTAGCGTTGGCCAGCAACACAGATACGCAGTATTTT.

For the CDR3, the DNA is TGCAGTGCTCAAAGGCCGACTCCAGGCACGCAGTATTTT. It codes for CSAQRPTPGTQYF. The V call is TRBV20-1, the J call TRBJ2-3; D unclear. CDR1 and CDR2 from the germline V gene are DFQATT and SNEGSKA (reference sequence). The CDR3 has 13 residues. The V and J ends lost 5 bases and 9 bases respectively, with 18 bases between them.

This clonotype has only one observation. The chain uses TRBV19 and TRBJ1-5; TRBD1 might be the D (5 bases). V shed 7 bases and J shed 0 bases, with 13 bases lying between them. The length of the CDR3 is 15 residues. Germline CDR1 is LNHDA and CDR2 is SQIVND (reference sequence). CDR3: CASTIGQNSNQPQHF. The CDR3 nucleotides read TGTGCCAGTACTATCGGACAAAATAGCAATCAGCCCCAGCATTTT.

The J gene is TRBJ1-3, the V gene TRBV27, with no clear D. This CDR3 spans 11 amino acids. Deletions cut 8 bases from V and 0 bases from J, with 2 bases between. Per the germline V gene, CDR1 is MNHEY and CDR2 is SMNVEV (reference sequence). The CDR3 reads CASASGNTIYF. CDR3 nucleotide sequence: TGTGCCAGCGCCTCTGGAAACACCATATATTTT.

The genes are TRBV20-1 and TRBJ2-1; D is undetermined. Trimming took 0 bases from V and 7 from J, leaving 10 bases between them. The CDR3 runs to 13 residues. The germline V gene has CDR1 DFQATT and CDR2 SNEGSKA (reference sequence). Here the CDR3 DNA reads TGCAGTGCTAGAGATCGGTGGGATAATGAGCAGTTCTTC. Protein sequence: CSARDRWDNEQFF.

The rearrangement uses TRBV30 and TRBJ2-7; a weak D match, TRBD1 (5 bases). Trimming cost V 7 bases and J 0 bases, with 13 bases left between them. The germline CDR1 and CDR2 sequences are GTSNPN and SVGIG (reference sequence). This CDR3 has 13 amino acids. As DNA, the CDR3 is TGTGCCTCCGAAAGGGGATACTCCTACGAGCAGTACTTC. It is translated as CASERGYSYEQYF. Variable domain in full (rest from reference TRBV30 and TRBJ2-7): SQTIHQWPATLVQPVGSPLSLECTVEGTSNPNLYWYRQAAGRGLQLLFYSVGIGQISSEVPQNLSASRPQDRQFILSSKKLLLSDSGFYLCASERGYSYEQYFGPGTRLTVT.

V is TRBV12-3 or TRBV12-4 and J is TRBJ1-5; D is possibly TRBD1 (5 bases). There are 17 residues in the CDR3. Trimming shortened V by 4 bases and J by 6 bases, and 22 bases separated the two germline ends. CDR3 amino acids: CASSSRRLGGAAQPQHF. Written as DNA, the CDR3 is TGTGCCAGCAGTTCCAGACGATTAGGCGGGGCGGCTCAGCCCCAGCATTTT.

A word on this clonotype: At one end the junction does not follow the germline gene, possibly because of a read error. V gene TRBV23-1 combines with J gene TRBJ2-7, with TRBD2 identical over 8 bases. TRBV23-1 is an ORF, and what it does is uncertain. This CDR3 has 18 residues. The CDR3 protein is CASSQLPMSGGRSYEQYF. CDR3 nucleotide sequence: TGCGCCAGCAGTCAACTACCCATGTCGGGGGGGCGATCCTATGAGCAGTACTTC.

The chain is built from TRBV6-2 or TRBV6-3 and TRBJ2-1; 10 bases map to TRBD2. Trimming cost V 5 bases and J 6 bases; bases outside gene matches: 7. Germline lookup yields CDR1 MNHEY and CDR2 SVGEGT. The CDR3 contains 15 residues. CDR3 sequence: CASSPGKRGGNEQFF. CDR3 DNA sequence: TGTGCCAGCAGTCCCGGGAAGCGGGGGGGCAATGAGCAGTTCTTC.

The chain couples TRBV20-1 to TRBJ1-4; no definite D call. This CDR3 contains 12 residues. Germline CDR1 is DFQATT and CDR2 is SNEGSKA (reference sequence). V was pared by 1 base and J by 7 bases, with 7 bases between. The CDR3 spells CSARALSEKLFF. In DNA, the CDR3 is TGCAGTGCTAGAGCGCTTTCTGAAAAACTGTTTTTT.

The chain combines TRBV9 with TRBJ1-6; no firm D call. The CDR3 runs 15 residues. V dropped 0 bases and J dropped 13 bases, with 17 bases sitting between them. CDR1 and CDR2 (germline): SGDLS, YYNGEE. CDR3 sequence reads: CASSVAQAFELPLHF. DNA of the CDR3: TGTGCCAGCAGCGTAGCTCAGGCCTTCGAATTGCCCCTCCACTTT.

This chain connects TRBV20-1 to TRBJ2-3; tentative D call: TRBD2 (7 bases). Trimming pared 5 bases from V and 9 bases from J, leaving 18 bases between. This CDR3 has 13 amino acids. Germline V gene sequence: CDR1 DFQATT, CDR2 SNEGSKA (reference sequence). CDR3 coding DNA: TGCAGTGCTCCCGGGGAGGGGGTCTTAACGCAGTATTTT. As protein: CSAPGEGVLTQYF.

Written as DNA, the CDR3 is TGTGCCAGCAGCTTCCCGGACCGATACAATGAGCAGTTCTTC. This codes for CASSFPDRYNEQFF. The chain carries TRBV5-4 and TRBJ2-1; D is ambiguous. The CDR3 covers 14 residues. The germline gives CDR1 SGHNT, CDR2 YYREEE (reference sequence). V was cut by 2 bases and J by 4 bases, with 10 bases left in between.

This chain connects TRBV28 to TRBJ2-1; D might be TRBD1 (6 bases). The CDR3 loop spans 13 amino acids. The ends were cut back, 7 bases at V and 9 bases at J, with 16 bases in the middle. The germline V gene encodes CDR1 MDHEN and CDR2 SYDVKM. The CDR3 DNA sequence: TGTGCCAGCACCTCATACAGGGACGGTGAGCAGTTCTTC. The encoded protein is CASTSYRDGEQFF.

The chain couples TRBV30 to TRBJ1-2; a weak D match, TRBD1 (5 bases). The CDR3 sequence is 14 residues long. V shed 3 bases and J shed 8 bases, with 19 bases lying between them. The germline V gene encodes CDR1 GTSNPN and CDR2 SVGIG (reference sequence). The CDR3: CAWRSAPRGGGYTF. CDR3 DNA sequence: TGTGCCTGGAGGAGCGCGCCTAGGGGAGGGGGCTACACCTTC.

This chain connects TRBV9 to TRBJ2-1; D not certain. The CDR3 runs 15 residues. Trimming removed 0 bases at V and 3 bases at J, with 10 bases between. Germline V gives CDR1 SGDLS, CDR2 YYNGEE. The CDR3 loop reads CASSVGASSYNEQFF. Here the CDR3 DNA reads TGTGCCAGCAGCGTAGGTGCCTCCAGCTACAATGAGCAGTTCTTC.

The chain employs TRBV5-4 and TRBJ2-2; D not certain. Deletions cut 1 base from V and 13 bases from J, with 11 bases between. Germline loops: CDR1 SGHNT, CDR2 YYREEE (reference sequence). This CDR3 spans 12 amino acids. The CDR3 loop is CASSLRKGVLFF. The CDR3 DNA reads TGTGCCAGCAGCTTGCGGAAGGGCGTGCTGTTTTTT.

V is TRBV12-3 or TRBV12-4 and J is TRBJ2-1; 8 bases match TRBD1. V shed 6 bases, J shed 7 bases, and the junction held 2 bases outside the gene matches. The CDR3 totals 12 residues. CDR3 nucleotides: TGTGCCAGCAGGGGACAGGTTAATGAGCAGTTCTTC. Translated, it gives CASRGQVNEQFF.

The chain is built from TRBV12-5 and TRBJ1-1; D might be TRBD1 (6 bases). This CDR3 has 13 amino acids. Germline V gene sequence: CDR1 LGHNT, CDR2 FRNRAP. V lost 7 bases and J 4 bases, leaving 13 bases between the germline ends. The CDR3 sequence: CASALQGSTEAFF. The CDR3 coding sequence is TGTGCTAGTGCCCTTCAGGGGAGCACTGAAGCTTTCTTT.

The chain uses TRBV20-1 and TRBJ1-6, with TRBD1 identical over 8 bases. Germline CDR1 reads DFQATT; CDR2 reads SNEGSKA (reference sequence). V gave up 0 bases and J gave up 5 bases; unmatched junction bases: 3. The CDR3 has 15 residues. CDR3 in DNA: TGCAGTGCTAGAGATCAGGGGGCGAATAATTCACCCCTCCACTTT. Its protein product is CSARDQGANNSPLHF.

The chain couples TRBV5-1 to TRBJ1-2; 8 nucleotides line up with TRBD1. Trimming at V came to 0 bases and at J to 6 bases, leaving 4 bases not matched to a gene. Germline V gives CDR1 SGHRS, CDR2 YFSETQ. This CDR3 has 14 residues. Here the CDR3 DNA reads TGCGCCAGCAGCTTGGAGGACAGGGTGAATGGCTACACCTTC. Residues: CASSLEDRVNGYTF.

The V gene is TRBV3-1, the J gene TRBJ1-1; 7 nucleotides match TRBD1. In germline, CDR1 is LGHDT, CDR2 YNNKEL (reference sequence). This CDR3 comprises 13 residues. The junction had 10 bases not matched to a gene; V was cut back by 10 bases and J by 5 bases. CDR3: CATSDRARTEAFF. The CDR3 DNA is TGTGCCACCTCTGACAGGGCGAGAACTGAAGCTTTCTTT.